The text below deals with one T cell receptor (beta chain). Its specificity is not known. Sequencing used immunoSEQ multiplex PCR; TCRdb keeps in-frame clones, though not all of them. This sample has under 200,000 clones; around 96% occur once, and the top ten carry around 0.9%. V was cut by 5 bases and J by 6 bases, with 14 bases left in between. The germline CDR1 and CDR2 sequences are MNHEY and SVGAGI. There are 14 residues in the CDR3. These data come from a study of cytomegalovirus exposure and HLA in healthy donors. Findings and caveats of the study: According to the study, about 180 TCR beta chains were cytomegalovirus-associated. According to a subsequent analysis, TCR clusters identified in the first cohort showed a tendency to co-occur across the approximately 130 validation repertoires.

This receptor was identified in a woman between 18 and 30 years old in good health and CMV-seronegative. This sequence joins TRBV6-5 and TRBJ1-5, with D maybe TRBD1 (5 bases). The sample taken for sequencing was PBMCs. The CDR3 bases are TGTGCCAGCAGTAGCAGGGAGGTGGGTCAGCCCCAGCATTTT. This codes for CASSSREVGQPQHF.